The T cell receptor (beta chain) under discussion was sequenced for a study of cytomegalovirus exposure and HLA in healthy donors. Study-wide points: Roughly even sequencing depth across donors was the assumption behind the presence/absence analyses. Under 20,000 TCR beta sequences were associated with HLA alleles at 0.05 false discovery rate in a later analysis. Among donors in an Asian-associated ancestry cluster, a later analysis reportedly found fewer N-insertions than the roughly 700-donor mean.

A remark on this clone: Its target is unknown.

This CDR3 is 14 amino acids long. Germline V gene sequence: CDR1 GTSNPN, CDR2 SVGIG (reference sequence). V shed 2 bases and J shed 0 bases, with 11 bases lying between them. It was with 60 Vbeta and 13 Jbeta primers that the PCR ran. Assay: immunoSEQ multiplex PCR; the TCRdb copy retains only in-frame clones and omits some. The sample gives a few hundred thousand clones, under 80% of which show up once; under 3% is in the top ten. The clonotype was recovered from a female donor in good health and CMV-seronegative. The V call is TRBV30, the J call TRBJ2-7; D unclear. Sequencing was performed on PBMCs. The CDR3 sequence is CAWSQVQSSYEQYF. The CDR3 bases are TGTGCCTGGAGTCAGGTCCAGAGCTCCTACGAGCAGTACTTC.